This TCR beta chain originates from a study of a mutant IDH1 vaccine in newly diagnosed glioma. Whole-study context: Investigators started vaccination 4-6 weeks after radiotherapy alone, or with temozolomide cycles.

Time point denoted: week 11, during vaccination. A single vaccine dose contained 300 ug of mutant IDH1 20-mer peptide, and topical imiquimod was used with it. To note about this clone: Antigen: not known.

Generated by immunoSEQ multiplex PCR, the TCRdb table keeps only in-frame clones and is missing some. Altogether around 40,000 clones are present, 80% to 85% being singletons, with the ten largest covering under 2.5%. The CDR3 sequence is 15 residues long. Trimming at V came to 5 bases and at J to 3 bases, leaving 6 bases not matched to a gene. Germline V gene data show CDR1 as LNHDA and CDR2 as SQIVND (reference sequence). The source is a man aged 35 to 55 with glioma. Here the sequenced sample was PBMCs, taken from a glioma patient whose treatment included an IDH1 peptide vaccine. J is TRBJ2-7 and V is TRBV19, with 11 bases fitting TRBD1. The CDR3 region is CASSHGTGGHYEQYF. As DNA, the CDR3 is TGTGCCAGTAGTCATGGGACAGGGGGACACTACGAGCAGTACTTC.